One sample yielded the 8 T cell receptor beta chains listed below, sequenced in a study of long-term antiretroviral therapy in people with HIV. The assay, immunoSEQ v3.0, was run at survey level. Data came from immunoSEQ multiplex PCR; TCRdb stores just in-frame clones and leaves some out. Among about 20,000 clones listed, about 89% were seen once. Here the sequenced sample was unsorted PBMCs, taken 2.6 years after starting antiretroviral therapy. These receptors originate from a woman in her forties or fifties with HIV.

CDR3 sequence: CASRGQGRIQYF. Here the CDR3 DNA reads TGTGCCAGCAGAGGACAGGGTCGCATTCAGTACTTC. V is TRBV6-1 and J is TRBJ2-4, with TRBD1 matching over 8 bases. V gave up 6 bases and J gave up 9 bases; unmatched junction bases: 4. The germline V gene has CDR1 MNHNS and CDR2 SASEGT. The CDR3 is made up of 12 amino acids.

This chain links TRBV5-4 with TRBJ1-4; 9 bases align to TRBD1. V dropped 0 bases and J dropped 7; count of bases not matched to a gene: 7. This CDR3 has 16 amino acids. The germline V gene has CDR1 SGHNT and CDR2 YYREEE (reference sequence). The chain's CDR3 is CASSLVSGQGTEKLFF. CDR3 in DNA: TGTGCCAGCAGCTTGGTTTCCGGACAGGGGACTGAAAAACTGTTTTTT.

This CDR3 reads CASSEASGNYGYTF. CDR3 in DNA: TGTGCCAGCAGTGAAGCGAGCGGGAACTATGGCTACACCTTC. The chain has TRBV2 and TRBJ1-2, with D unresolved. The CDR3 sequence is 14 residues long. Trimming removed 0 bases at V and 2 bases at J, with 7 bases between. CDR1 SNHLY and CDR2 FYNNEI come from the germline V gene.

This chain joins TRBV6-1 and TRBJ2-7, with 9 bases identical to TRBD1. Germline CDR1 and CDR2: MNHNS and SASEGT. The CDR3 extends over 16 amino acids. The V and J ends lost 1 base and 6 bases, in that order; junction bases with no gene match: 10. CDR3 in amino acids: CASSEGGQGLSGEQYF. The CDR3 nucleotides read TGTGCCAGCAGTGAAGGGGGACAGGGACTATCGGGCGAGCAGTACTTC.

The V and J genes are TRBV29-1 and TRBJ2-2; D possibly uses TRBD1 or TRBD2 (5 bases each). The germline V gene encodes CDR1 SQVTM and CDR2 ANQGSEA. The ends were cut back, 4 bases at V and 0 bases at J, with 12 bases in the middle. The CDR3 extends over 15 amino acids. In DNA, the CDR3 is TGCAGCGTTGGGGGACCTAATTCGAACACCGGGGAGCTGTTTTTT. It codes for CSVGGPNSNTGELFF.

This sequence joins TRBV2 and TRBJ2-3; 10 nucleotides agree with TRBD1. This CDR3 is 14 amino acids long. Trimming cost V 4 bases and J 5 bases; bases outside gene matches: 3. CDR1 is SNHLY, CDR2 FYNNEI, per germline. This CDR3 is CASSGQGAIDTQYF. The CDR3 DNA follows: TGTGCCAGCAGTGGACAGGGGGCAATAGATACGCAGTATTTT.

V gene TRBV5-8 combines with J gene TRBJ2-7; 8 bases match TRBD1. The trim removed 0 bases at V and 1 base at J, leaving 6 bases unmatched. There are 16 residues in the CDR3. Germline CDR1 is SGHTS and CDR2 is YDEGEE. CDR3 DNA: TGTGCCAGCAGCTTGGCAGGGGGCGCATCTTCCTACGAGCAGTACTTC. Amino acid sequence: CASSLAGGASSYEQYF.

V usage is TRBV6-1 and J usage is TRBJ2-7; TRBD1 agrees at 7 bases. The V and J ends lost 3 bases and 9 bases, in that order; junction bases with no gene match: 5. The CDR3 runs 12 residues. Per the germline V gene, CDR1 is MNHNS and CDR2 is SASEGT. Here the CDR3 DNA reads TGTGCCAGCAGTGACCCCCGGGACAGGCAGTACTTC. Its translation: CASSDPRDRQYF.